This TCR beta chain was sequenced for a study of blood T cell repertoires in COVID-19. On the study more broadly: Acute-phase and convalescent COVID-19 samples originated in the United States, Italy and Spain.

In the source study's methods: Counts of nucleated cells, estimated from reference gene primer amplification, were obtained. The protocol was immunoSEQ multiplex PCR, while the TCRdb copy is restricted to in-frame clones and leaves out a portion. Clonal size and the V and J genes are those of that table, whereas D and trimming came from the DNA. The sample includes around 70,000 clones, 90% of them seen just once. This CDR3 has 15 residues. Per germline, CDR1 SNHLY and CDR2 FYNNEI. Trimming cost V 2 bases and J 5 bases, with 15 bases left between them. The sequence came from a human donor in a cohort sampled during active COVID-19. Sequenced: peripheral blood. The chain has TRBV2 and TRBJ1-1; the D gene is possibly TRBD1 (5 bases). The CDR3 sequence: CASSELQAGGTEAFF. In DNA form, the CDR3 reads TGTGCCAGCAGTGAATTACAGGCGGGAGGGACTGAAGCTTTCTTT.